This TCR beta chain comes out of a study of OX40 agonist ivuxolimab in advanced cancers. The overall study: Patients were 82.7% male with ages roughly 20 to 90, mean approximately 58.

V was trimmed by 5 bases and J by 0 bases, leaving 7 bases between them. Germline V gene data show CDR1 as LNHDA and CDR2 as SQIVND (reference sequence). This CDR3 has 13 amino acids. Repertoires were generated with immunoSEQ multiplex PCR, while TCRdb's copy carries only in-frame clones and drops some. The data contain some 65,000 clones, 85% of them singletons. The TCR originated in an adult with an advanced solid tumor such as melanoma, head and neck, liver or kidney cancer. V usage is TRBV19 and J usage is TRBJ1-1; D is unclear. The sequencing here drew on CD4+ or CD8+ T cells sorted from blood, taken in a trial of the OX40 agonist ivuxolimab. The CDR3 DNA reads as TGTGCCAGTAGTGGGAAAGTGAACACTGAAGCTTTCTTT. Its translation is CASSGKVNTEAFF.